This entry lists 14 T cell receptor beta chains sequenced from one sample in a study of blood T cell repertoires in COVID-19. Here immunoSEQ multiplex PCR was the method, and the copy in TCRdb shows in-frame clones only, minus some. Of 200,000 or so clones in the sample, 80% to 85% were seen once. The sequenced material came from PBMCs or T cells enriched from blood (not recorded which). The receptors were sampled from a man aged 35 to 55 who had recovered from COVID-19.

The V and J genes are TRBV4-3 and TRBJ1-2; no firm D call. V was pared by 1 base and J by 6 bases, with 9 bases between. CDR3 length equals 13 residues. CDR1 and CDR2 from the germline V gene are LGHNA and YSLEER. The CDR3: CASSQGRGDGYTF. For the CDR3, the DNA is TGCGCCAGCAGCCAAGGGCGCGGAGATGGCTACACCTTC.

This sequence joins TRBV18 and TRBJ2-2; D may be TRBD2 (6 bases). CDR1 is KGHSH, CDR2 LQKENI, per germline. V gave up 3 bases and J gave up 2 bases, with 13 bases separating them. The CDR3 is made up of 16 amino acids. The CDR3 region is CASSPLGGANTGELFF. The CDR3 DNA is TGTGCCAGCTCACCTCTTGGAGGGGCCAACACCGGGGAGCTGTTTTTT. The full variable domain, completed using reference TRBV18 and TRBJ2-2, is NAGVMQNPRHLVRRRGQEARLRCSPMKGHSHVYWYRQLPEEGLKFMVYLQKENIIDESGMPKERFSAEFPKEGPSILRIQQVVRGDSAAYFCASSPLGGANTGELFFGEGSRLTVL.

The chain employs TRBV10-2 and TRBJ1-1, with D perhaps TRBD1 (5 bases). This CDR3 is 14 amino acids long. Germline lookup yields CDR1 WSHSY and CDR2 SAAADI. V was shortened by 4 bases and J by 1 base, with 10 bases between the two germline ends. CDR3 sequence (DNA): TGCGCCAGCAGTGGGGAAACAGGGAACACTGAAGCTTTCTTT. Its translation is CASSGETGNTEAFF.

The chain links TRBV4-1 to TRBJ1-2; D gene unclear. The CDR3 has 15 residues. V was clipped by 4 bases and J by 2 bases, with 14 bases between them. Germline V lookup: CDR1 MGHRA, CDR2 YSYEKL. CDR3 protein: CASSPFGRQNYGYTF. As DNA, the CDR3 is TGCGCCAGCAGCCCATTCGGCAGGCAAAACTATGGCTACACCTTC.

The chain combines TRBV7-9 with TRBJ2-7; 12 nucleotides align to TRBD1. After removal of 6 bases from V and 4 bases from J, the junction contained 10 bases not matched to a gene. The germline gives CDR1 SEHNR, CDR2 FQNEAQ (reference sequence). This CDR3 contains 16 residues. The CDR3 reads CASRSRDRGLRYEQYF. CDR3 coding DNA: TGTGCCAGCAGGTCCCGGGACAGGGGGCTGAGGTACGAGCAGTACTTC.

The rearrangement links TRBV6-6 to TRBJ2-7; D is undetermined. Looked up from germline, CDR1 is MNHNY and CDR2 is SVGAGI (reference sequence). The CDR3 has 12 amino acids. V was shortened by 5 bases and J by 7 bases, with 12 bases between the two germline ends. The DNA for the CDR3 is TGTGCCAGCAGTGCGCCGACGGGTGAGCAGTACTTC. Its protein product is CASSAPTGEQYF.

In its sample, this clone was seen once. J is TRBJ2-3 and V is TRBV11-2; 8 bases match TRBD2. The V segment lost 5 bases and the J segment 3 bases; nucleotides outside the gene matches: 13. Germline V gene sequence: CDR1 SGHAT, CDR2 FQNNGV. The CDR3 covers 17 residues. The DNA of the CDR3 is TGTGCCAGCAGCCTAGGGGCGGGGGGTTCTACGACAGATACGCAGTATTTT. Translating gives CASSLGAGGSTTDTQYF.

In its sample, this clone was seen once. This chain joins TRBV18 and TRBJ2-1; 7 bases match TRBD2. Germline V gene sequence: CDR1 KGHSH, CDR2 LQKENI. Losses at the gene ends were 7 bases for V and 2 bases for J; bases not matched to a gene: 5. This CDR3 has 14 amino acids. CDR3 sequence: CASWAGTTYNEQFF. The CDR3 region has the DNA TGTGCCAGCTGGGCAGGGACTACCTACAATGAGCAGTTCTTC.

The chain has TRBV6-5 and TRBJ1-1, with unresolved D. Between the trimmed V and J ends, which lost 4 bases and 1 base, there was a span of 7 bases. The CDR3 consists of 13 residues. Looked up from germline, CDR1 is MNHEY and CDR2 is SVGAGI. The CDR3 reads CASSSGWNTEAFF. CDR3 in DNA: TGTGCCAGCAGTTCCGGGTGGAACACTGAAGCTTTCTTT.

The CDR3 DNA follows: TGTGCCAGCAGCTTGCCAGGGAACTATGGCTACACCTTC. This sequence encodes CASSLPGNYGYTF. This sequence joins TRBV5-5 and TRBJ1-2; D is possibly TRBD1 (5 bases). The V gene lost 1 base and the J gene lost 2 bases, with 6 bases spanning the gap. The CDR3 is 13 residues long. The germline CDR1 and CDR2 sequences are SGHKS and YYEKEE (reference sequence).

The chain links TRBV28 to TRBJ2-2; D possibly corresponds to TRBD2 (5 bases). The CDR3 is made up of 16 amino acids. V was clipped by 1 base and J by 0 bases, with 9 bases between them. Germline CDR1 reads MDHEN; CDR2 reads SYDVKM. The CDR3 sequence is CASSLFRDPNTGELFF. CDR3 in DNA: TGTGCCAGCAGTTTATTCCGGGATCCGAACACCGGGGAGCTGTTTTTT.

The CDR3 DNA reads as TGTGCCAGCTCACCCGGGACTTGGGAGCCCCCCTACAATGAGCAGTTCTTC. The encoded protein is CASSPGTWEPPYNEQFF. The chain combines TRBV18 with TRBJ2-1; possible D gene TRBD2, 6 bases. Trimming removed 3 bases from V and 2 bases from J, with 17 bases in between. Germline lookup yields CDR1 KGHSH and CDR2 LQKENI. CDR3 length: 17 amino acids.

V and J are TRBV23-1 and TRBJ1-1; no reliable D call. TRBV23-1 is placed among ORFs of uncertain function. V was cut by 10 bases and J by 0 bases, with 9 bases left in between. This CDR3 has 12 residues. CDR3 region: CANWCLNTEAFF. The CDR3 region has the DNA TGCGCCAACTGGTGCCTGAACACTGAAGCTTTCTTT.

The CDR3 bases are TGTGCCAGCAGTAAAGAGCCTCCTCGGGACTATGGCTACACCTTC. Translation gives CASSKEPPRDYGYTF. V and J are TRBV27 and TRBJ1-2; the D is unclear. V dropped 5 bases and J dropped 3 bases, with 16 bases sitting between them. The CDR3 length is 15 residues. Germline V gene sequence: CDR1 MNHEY, CDR2 SMNVEV (reference sequence).